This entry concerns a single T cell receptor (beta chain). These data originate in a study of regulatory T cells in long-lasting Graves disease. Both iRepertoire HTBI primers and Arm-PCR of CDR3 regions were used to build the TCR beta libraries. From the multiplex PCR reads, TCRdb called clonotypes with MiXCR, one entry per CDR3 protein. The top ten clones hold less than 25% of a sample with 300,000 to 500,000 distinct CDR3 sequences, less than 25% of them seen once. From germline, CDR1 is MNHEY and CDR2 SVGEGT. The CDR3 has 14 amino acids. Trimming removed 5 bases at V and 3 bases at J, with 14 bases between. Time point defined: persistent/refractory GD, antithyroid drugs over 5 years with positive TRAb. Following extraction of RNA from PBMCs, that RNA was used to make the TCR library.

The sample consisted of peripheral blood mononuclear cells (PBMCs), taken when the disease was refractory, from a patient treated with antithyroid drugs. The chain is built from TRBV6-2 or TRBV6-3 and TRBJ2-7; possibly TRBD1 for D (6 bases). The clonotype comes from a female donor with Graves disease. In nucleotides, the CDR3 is TGTGCCAGCAGTCTCTTCGGACAGAACTACGAGCAGTACTTC. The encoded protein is CASSLFGQNYEQYF.